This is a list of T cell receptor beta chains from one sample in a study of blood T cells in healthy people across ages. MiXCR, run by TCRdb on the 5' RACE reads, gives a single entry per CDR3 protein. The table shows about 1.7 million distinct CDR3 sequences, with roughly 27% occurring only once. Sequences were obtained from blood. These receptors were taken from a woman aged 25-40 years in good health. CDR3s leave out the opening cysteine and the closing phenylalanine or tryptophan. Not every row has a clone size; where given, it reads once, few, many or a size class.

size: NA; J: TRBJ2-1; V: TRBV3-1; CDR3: ASSQEAGPYNEQF
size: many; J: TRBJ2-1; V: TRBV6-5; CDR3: ASSPTFPGTGGNEQF
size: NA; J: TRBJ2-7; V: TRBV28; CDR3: ASSLLYRVPYEQY
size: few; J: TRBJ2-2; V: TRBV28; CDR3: ASSSPSLRDTGELF
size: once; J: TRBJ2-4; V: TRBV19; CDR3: ASSIRGLSAKNIQY
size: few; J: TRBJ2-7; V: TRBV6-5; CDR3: ASSTTSGLYEQY
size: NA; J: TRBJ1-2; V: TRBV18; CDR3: ASSPNQGVMWYT
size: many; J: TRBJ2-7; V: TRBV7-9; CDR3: ASSRPGYSEQY
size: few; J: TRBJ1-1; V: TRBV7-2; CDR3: ASRDSPGMSTEAF
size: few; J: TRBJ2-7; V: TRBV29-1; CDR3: SVSPGNSYEQY
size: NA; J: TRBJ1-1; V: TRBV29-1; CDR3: SVAHNTEAF
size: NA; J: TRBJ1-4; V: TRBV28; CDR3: ASSLTRNRGGNEKLF
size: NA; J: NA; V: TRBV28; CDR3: ASLQGAFYNEQY
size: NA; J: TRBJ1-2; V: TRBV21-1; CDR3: ASTSRGIYGYT
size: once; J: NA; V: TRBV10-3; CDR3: AISEFTYSYNEQY
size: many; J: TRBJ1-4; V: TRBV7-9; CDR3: ASSPTGTGNEKLF
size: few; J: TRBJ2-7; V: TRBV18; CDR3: ASSPSSLNYEQY
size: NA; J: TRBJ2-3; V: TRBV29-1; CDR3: SVEELGGADTQY